These T cell receptor beta chains were read from a single sample in a study of blood T cell repertoires in COVID-19. Clones were sequenced by immunoSEQ multiplex PCR, and TCRdb holds only the in-frame ones, with some missing. The table lists tens of thousands of clones, over 70% of them singletons. Sequenced sample: peripheral blood. The receptors stem from a woman between 50 and 59 years old with acute or convalescent COVID-19. Both conserved end residues are part of each CDR3. D genes are given only for firm matches. Size is omitted from some rows. Given values are once, few, many or a class for expanded clones.

v_gene,d_gene,j_gene,abundance,CDR3nt,CDR3aa
TRBV6-5,TRBD1,TRBJ1-1,-,TGTGCCAGCAGCTGGGACAGGAAAAACACTGAAGCTTTCTTT,CASSWDRKNTEAFF
TRBV12-3/TRBV12-4,-,TRBJ2-7,-,TGTGCCAGCAGTGGCGGAGTCTACGAGCAGTACTTC,CASSGGVYEQYF
TRBV28,-,TRBJ1-1,-,TGTGCCGCTCGGGGAGTCACTGAAGCTTTCTTT,CAARGVTEAFF
TRBV21-1,-,TRBJ1-1,-,TGTGCCAGCGGCGGGACAGGGGGCACTGAAGCTTTCTTT,CASGGTGGTEAFF
TRBV4-1,TRBD1,TRBJ1-4,-,TGCGCCAGCAGCCTCACGGGACAGCATAATGAAAAACTGTTTTTT,CASSLTGQHNEKLFF
TRBV6-5,-,TRBJ2-3,-,TGTGCCAGCAAGGCCCGGGCGGGGAACACAGATACGCAGTATTTT,CASKARAGNTDTQYF
TRBV18,-,TRBJ1-6,-,TGTGCCAGCTCACCACTGGAGGGGAATTCACCCCTCCACTTT,CASSPLEGNSPLHF
TRBV7-2,-,TRBJ1-1,-,TGTGCCAGCAGCTTAAGGGCAGGGGAGTTAATCTCTGAAGCTTTCTTT,CASSLRAGELISEAFF
TRBV12-3/TRBV12-4,-,TRBJ1-1,-,TGTGCCAGCAGTTTATTAGCAAACACTGAAGCTTTCTTT,CASSLLANTEAFF
TRBV11-2,TRBD1,TRBJ1-1,-,TGTGCCAGCAGCTTAGGACAGGGGGGAGCTTTCTTT,CASSLGQGGAFF
TRBV27,-,TRBJ2-1,-,TGTGCCAGCACCGGAGGACCATACAATGAGCAGTTCTTC,CASTGGPYNEQFF
TRBV28,-,TRBJ2-5,-,TGTGCCAGCAGTTTATCGGCGGCAGTCCAAGAGACCCAGTACTTC,CASSLSAAVQETQYF
TRBV3-1/TRBV3-2,-,TRBJ1-5,-,TGTGCCAGCAGCCAAGCCGCACAGAGCAATCAGCCCCAGCATTTT,CASSQAAQSNQPQHF
TRBV9,-,TRBJ1-4,-,TGTGCCAGCAGCGTAGGCGGAGATCCTGAAAAACTGTTTTTT,CASSVGGDPEKLFF
TRBV2,-,TRBJ1-5,-,TGTGCCAGCAGGATGGGGGGTTATAGCAATCAGCCCCAGCATTTT,CASRMGGYSNQPQHF
TRBV7-9,TRBD1,TRBJ2-7,-,TGTGCCAGCAGCCTGGTGGGAGGGACAGGGAAATCCTACGAGCAGTACTTC,CASSLVGGTGKSYEQYF
TRBV30,-,TRBJ2-5,-,TGTGCCTGGAGTGTAGGTGGGGAGCGGGAGACCCAGTACTTC,CAWSVGGERETQYF
TRBV5-1,-,TRBJ1-1,-,TGCGCCAGCAGCCCAGGGGTCGTGAACACTGAAGCTTTCTTT,CASSPGVVNTEAFF
TRBV5-1,TRBD1,TRBJ2-5,-,TGCGCCAGCAGCCCGGACAGGGCCACTAAGTACCAAGAGACCCAGTACTTC,CASSPDRATKYQETQYF
TRBV5-8,-,TRBJ2-3,-,TGTGCCAGCAGCTTGTCTATGGGGGCGGGTGCAGATACGCAGTATTTT,CASSLSMGAGADTQYF
TRBV3-1/TRBV3-2,TRBD1,TRBJ1-1,-,TGTGCCACCTCGGACAGGTCGGAAAGCACTGAAGCTTTCTTT,CATSDRSESTEAFF
TRBV19,-,TRBJ1-6,-,TGTGCCAGTACCGCCGGGAGCTCGGGTTCACCCCTCCACTTT,CASTAGSSGSPLHF
TRBV6-5,TRBD1,TRBJ2-7,-,TGTGCCAGCCGTTGGGGACAGGGCTTCCACGAGCAGTACTTC,CASRWGQGFHEQYF
TRBV27,TRBD1,TRBJ1-3,-,TGTGCCAGCAGTCCCCGTCCCGGGACAGGGTACGGAAACACCATATATTTT,CASSPRPGTGYGNTIYF
TRBV6-5,-,TRBJ1-5,-,TGTGCCAGCTCCTGGACAAAGAATCAGCCCCAGCATTTT,CASSWTKNQPQHF
TRBV10-3,-,TRBJ1-2,-,TGTGCCATCAGCGACCCCGGGGGGTCAGCCGCTAACTATGGCTACACCTTC,CAISDPGGSAANYGYTF
TRBV6-6,TRBD1,TRBJ1-2,-,TGTGCCAGCAGACAACAGGGGAACGGCTATGGCTACACCTTC,CASRQQGNGYGYTF
TRBV7-2,-,TRBJ1-1,-,TGTGCCAGCAGTAGACGTCCCGCGGGCGCTGAAGCTTTCTTT,CASSRRPAGAEAFF
TRBV19,TRBD1,TRBJ2-7,-,TGTGCCAGTAGTATTGGAGGGGACAGGGGGCGAAACGAGCAGTACTTC,CASSIGGDRGRNEQYF
TRBV7-2,-,TRBJ2-1,few,TGTGCCAGCAGCTTAGCGGAAGCGAGCTCCTACAATGAGCAGTTCTTC,CASSLAEASSYNEQFF
TRBV6-2/TRBV6-3,-,TRBJ2-2,-,TGTGCCAGCAGTTACTTAACGAACACCGGGGAGCTGTTTTTT,CASSYLTNTGELFF
TRBV6-5,TRBD1,TRBJ1-2,-,TGTGCCAGCGGATCAGGGGGAGGTGACTATGGCTACACCTTC,CASGSGGGDYGYTF
TRBV28,TRBD1,TRBJ1-2,once,TGTGCCAGCAGTGAGGACAGGGGGTACGGCTACACCTTC,CASSEDRGYGYTF
TRBV27,TRBD2,TRBJ2-7,once,TGTGCCAGCAGTTTATTACTAGCGGGGGGCCCCTCCTACGAGCAGTACTTC,CASSLLLAGGPSYEQYF
TRBV30,TRBD1,TRBJ1-3,-,TGTGCCTGGACTCTTGGGACAGGGAGCGGAAACACCATATATTTT,CAWTLGTGSGNTIYF
TRBV28,-,TRBJ1-2,-,TGTGCCAGCAGTCTGCGGCGGAGCTATGGCTACACCTTC,CASSLRRSYGYTF
TRBV11-2,-,TRBJ1-2,-,TGTGCCAGCAGCTTTGGCCCGTTCTTATATGGCTACACCTTC,CASSFGPFLYGYTF
TRBV5-5,TRBD1,TRBJ1-6,-,TGTGCCAGCAGCTGGGGACAGGGTCGAAGCTCCTATAATTCACCCCTCCACTTT,CASSWGQGRSSYNSPLHF
TRBV6-5,-,TRBJ1-5,-,TGTGCCAGCACCCCCGCAGGGAATCAGCCCCAGCATTTT,CASTPAGNQPQHF
TRBV27,-,TRBJ1-1,-,TGTGCCAGCAGTCCCAGGGATATAGGAACTGAAGCTTTCTTT,CASSPRDIGTEAFF
TRBV11-1,-,TRBJ1-5,-,TGTGCCCGCCTCAGAGGAAATCAGCCCCAGCATTTT,CARLRGNQPQHF
TRBV6-5,-,TRBJ2-1,-,TGTGCCAGCAGTTCAAGGGGGGGTTCCTACAATGAGCAGTTCTTC,CASSSRGGSYNEQFF
TRBV29-1,TRBD2,TRBJ2-3,-,TGCAGCGTTCAAAGGGCGGGGGGGAGCACAGATACGCAGTATTTT,CSVQRAGGSTDTQYF
TRBV27,TRBD1,TRBJ2-7,-,TGTGCCAGCAGTGCCTCCGGGACAGCCTACGAGCAGTACTTC,CASSASGTAYEQYF
TRBV5-6,TRBD1,TRBJ1-1,-,TGTGCCAGCAGCGCCACAGGGGCGCCCATGAACACTGAAGCTTTCTTT,CASSATGAPMNTEAFF
TRBV19,-,TRBJ1-2,few,TGTGCCAGTAGTAGTTTGTCGGGAGCCGAGTATGGCTACACCTTC,CASSSLSGAEYGYTF
TRBV15,-,TRBJ1-1,few,TGTGCCACCAGTCCGAACAGGGTAGATATCGTTGACACTGAAGCTTTCTTT,CATSPNRVDIVDTEAFF
TRBV6-5,TRBD1,TRBJ1-1,few,TGTGCCAGCAGGGATCACGGGACAGGCTTGGCTTTCTTT,CASRDHGTGLAFF
TRBV3-1/TRBV3-2,-,TRBJ1-1,-,TGTGCCAGCAGCCAGGTAGAAAACACTGAAGCTTTCTTT,CASSQVENTEAFF
TRBV5-1,-,TRBJ1-1,-,TGCGCCAGCAGCGGAACAGGGCTGAACACTGAAGCTTTCTTT,CASSGTGLNTEAFF
TRBV7-2,TRBD2,TRBJ2-1,-,TGTGCCAGCAGCTTGGGACTAGCGGTGGGGGGTTACAATGAGCAGTTCTTC,CASSLGLAVGGYNEQFF
TRBV5-6,TRBD1,TRBJ1-2,-,TGTGCCAGCAGCTTGGCCGGAGCAGGGGGCGGTTATGGCTACACCTTC,CASSLAGAGGGYGYTF
TRBV19,TRBD1,TRBJ1-4,-,TGTGCCAGTAGTATAGATGGGGGACAGGGACTTGAAAAACTGTTTTTT,CASSIDGGQGLEKLFF
TRBV7-9,-,TRBJ2-1,-,TGTGCCAGCAGCTTAGCTTCGGTTGGGGGGAATGAGCAGTTCTTC,CASSLASVGGNEQFF
TRBV9,-,TRBJ1-3,-,TGTGCCAGCAGCGTAGAAGGGGACTCTGGAAACACCATATATTTT,CASSVEGDSGNTIYF